The next 23 T cell receptor beta chains were all read from a single sample in a study of blood T cell repertoires in COVID-19 (dated by TCRdb to the early 2020s). The library was obtained by the immunoSEQ multiplex PCR assay. TCRdb stores this immuneACCESS table with in-frame sequences only. Part of the clones is absent; in the studies checked, under half of the shortfall reflects unresolved V genes, and no reason is known for the rest. Recorded for this sample are 40,000 to 50,000 clones; 75% to 90% of them occurred a single time. The ten largest clones represent 15% to 20% of the sample. The sample taken for sequencing was peripheral blood. Receptor source: a human donor in a cohort sampled during active COVID-19.

This CDR3 reads CASRNAGPEAFF. The CDR3 DNA reads as TGTGCCAGCAGGAACGCGGGACCAGAAGCTTTCTTT. This sequence joins TRBV12-3 or TRBV12-4 and TRBJ1-1, with D possibly being TRBD1 (5 bases). The length of the CDR3 is 12 residues. Deletions cut 6 bases from V and 8 bases from J, with 13 bases between.

The chain uses TRBV27 and TRBJ1-6, with D maybe TRBD1 (6 bases). Trimming left V 6 bases short and J 2 bases short, with 17 bases between. Per germline, CDR1 MNHEY and CDR2 SMNVEV (reference sequence). The CDR3 has 17 amino acids. CDR3 region: CASSSIMRQAYNSPLHF. CDR3 in DNA: TGTGCCAGCAGCTCTATAATGAGACAGGCCTATAATTCACCCCTCCACTTT.

J is TRBJ2-7 and V is TRBV24-1, with 11 bases aligning to TRBD1. The CDR3 contains 15 residues. Germline V CDR1 and CDR2: KGHDR, SFDVKD. J gave up 3 bases and V 4 bases, and 4 bases lay outside the gene matches. The CDR3 loop is CATSETGTGGYEQYF. DNA of the CDR3: TGTGCCACCAGTGAAACCGGGACAGGGGGCTACGAGCAGTACTTC.

V usage is TRBV2 and J usage is TRBJ1-1; the D gene is possibly TRBD1 (5 bases). The CDR3 runs 13 residues. Per germline, CDR1 SNHLY and CDR2 FYNNEI. The V end lost 1 base, the J end lost 4 bases, and 7 bases lay between the germline ends. CDR3 residues: CASSEGQITEAFF. CDR3 coding DNA: TGTGCCAGCAGTGAAGGACAGATCACTGAAGCTTTCTTT.

J is TRBJ1-5 and V is TRBV7-9; no definite D call. The germline V gene encodes CDR1 SEHNR and CDR2 FQNEAQ (reference sequence). V lost 0 bases and J lost 5, with 8 bases in between. This CDR3 is built from 14 residues. CDR3 coding DNA: TGTGCCAGCAGCTTAGCCGGAGGGTATCAGCCCCAGCATTTT. It specifies CASSLAGGYQPQHF.

The rearrangement links TRBV5-1 to TRBJ2-2; possible D gene TRBD1, 6 bases. In germline, CDR1 is SGHRS, CDR2 YFSETQ. The CDR3 spans 15 residues. V was cut by 4 bases and J by 1 base, with 11 bases left in between. As DNA, the CDR3 is TGCGCCAGCAGCCCCGGGACACAGAACACCGGGGAGCTGTTTTTT. Translated, it gives CASSPGTQNTGELFF.

V gene TRBV19 combines with J gene TRBJ2-5; 9 bases fit TRBD1. Germline V gene data show CDR1 as LNHDA and CDR2 as SQIVND (reference sequence). Losses at the gene ends were 0 bases for V and 4 bases for J; bases not matched to a gene: 3. This CDR3 has 15 residues. The CDR3 is CASSIDTGGGETQYF. In DNA, the CDR3 is TGTGCCAGTAGTATAGACACAGGGGGCGGAGAGACCCAGTACTTC.

The J gene is TRBJ1-1, the V gene TRBV2; D possibly corresponds to TRBD1 (5 bases). The CDR3 has 14 amino acids. Trimming removed 7 bases from V and 1 base from J, with 13 bases in between. Germline assignment: CDR1 SNHLY and CDR2 FYNNEI. The CDR3, as DNA: TGTGCCAGCACGAATGTTGGGGCGAACACTGAAGCTTTCTTT. Amino acid sequence: CASTNVGANTEAFF.

The rearrangement joins TRBV11-2 to TRBJ1-5, with TRBD1 matching over 7 bases. In germline, CDR1 is SGHAT, CDR2 FQNNGV. The CDR3 has 14 residues. Losses at the gene ends were 2 bases for V and 7 bases for J; bases not matched to a gene: 5. CDR3: CASSLSTGPQPQHF. As DNA, the CDR3 is TGTGCCAGCAGCTTATCGACAGGGCCCCAGCCCCAGCATTTT.

A few counts support this clone. The chain couples TRBV2 to TRBJ1-4; D is undetermined. The CDR3 is made up of 12 amino acids. Per germline, CDR1 SNHLY and CDR2 FYNNEI. V lost 7 bases to trimming and J lost 5 bases, with 8 bases between them. Here the CDR3 DNA reads TGTGCCAGCATGGAGGGCAATGAAAAACTGTTTTTT. The encoded protein is CASMEGNEKLFF.

This clone was observed a single time. The rearrangement joins TRBV5-4 to TRBJ2-1, with D maybe TRBD2 (5 bases). V was shortened by 4 bases and J by 9 bases, with 14 bases between the two germline ends. The CDR3 is made up of 13 amino acids. Germline values: CDR1 SGHNT, CDR2 YYREEE (reference sequence). The CDR3 coding sequence is TGTGCCAGCAGCCGGATCAGCGGAGGTGAGCAGTTCTTC. Protein: CASSRISGGEQFF.

This clone turned up a few times. The gene calls are TRBV9 and TRBJ2-7; D might be TRBD2 (6 bases). Germline assignment: CDR1 SGDLS and CDR2 YYNGEE. This CDR3 comprises 13 residues. The germline V and J ends were trimmed by 2 bases and 6 bases, with 12 bases remaining between them. CDR3 residues: CASSVTGGVEQYF. The CDR3, as DNA: TGTGCCAGCAGCGTCACTGGAGGGGTCGAGCAGTACTTC. The entire variable domain, with the rest obtained from reference TRBV9 and TRBJ2-7, is as follows: DSGVTQTPKHLITATGQRVTLRCSPRSGDLSVYWYQQSLDQGLQFLIQYYNGEERAKGNILERFSAQQFPDLHSELNLSSLELGDSALYFCASSVTGGVEQYFGPGTRLTVT.

The chain combines TRBV12-3 or TRBV12-4 with TRBJ1-5; no clear D gene. CDR3 length: 13 amino acids. The germline V and J ends were trimmed by 6 bases and 0 bases, with 6 bases remaining between them. The CDR3 is CASSLYSNQPQHF. The CDR3 coding sequence is TGTGCCAGCAGCCTCTATAGCAATCAGCCCCAGCATTTT.

This sequence joins TRBV7-8 and TRBJ2-2, with 10 bases lining up with TRBD2. This CDR3 spans 17 amino acids. From germline, CDR1 is SGHVS and CDR2 FQNEAQ. V lost 1 base and J lost 3; bases outside the gene matches: 5. For the CDR3, the DNA is TGTGCCAGCAGCTTAGAAGCGGGAGGGCCTTACACCGGGGAGCTGTTTTTT. It translates to CASSLEAGGPYTGELFF.

This clone appeared a single time. The chain employs TRBV19 and TRBJ2-6; D possibly corresponds to TRBD1 (6 bases). CDR1 is LNHDA, CDR2 SQIVND, per germline (reference sequence). The V end was cut by 4 bases, the J end by 4 bases, with 14 bases between. The CDR3 is made up of 16 amino acids. The CDR3 nucleotides read TGTGCCAGTAGTAAAACAGGGAACGTCGGGGCCAACGTCCTGACTTTC. Amino acid sequence: CASSKTGNVGANVLTF.

The rearrangement uses TRBV30 and TRBJ1-6; tentative D call: TRBD1 (5 bases). The CDR3 is made up of 15 amino acids. V lost 2 bases to trimming and J lost 7 bases, with 15 bases between them. CDR1 and CDR2 from the germline V gene are GTSNPN and SVGIG (reference sequence). In DNA form, the CDR3 reads TGTGCCTGGAGTCCCCCCGGGACTTGGAATTCACCCCTCCACTTT. Translation: CAWSPPGTWNSPLHF. Based on the CDR3 plus reference TRBV30 and TRBJ1-6, the full variable domain is SQTIHQWPATLVQPVGSPLSLECTVEGTSNPNLYWYRQAAGRGLQLLFYSVGIGQISSEVPQNLSASRPQDRQFILSSKKLLLSDSGFYLCAWSPPGTWNSPLHFGNGTRLTVT.

The rearrangement joins TRBV6-2 or TRBV6-3 to TRBJ1-5, with 8 bases that match TRBD1. Trimming took 2 bases from V and 7 from J; bases not matched to a gene: 7. The CDR3 runs 15 residues. CDR1 is MNHEY, CDR2 SVGEGT, per germline. The CDR3 sequence: CASSYHGQGNQPQHF. The CDR3 DNA is TGTGCCAGCAGTTACCATGGACAGGGAAACCAGCCCCAGCATTTT.

This sequence joins TRBV7-9 and TRBJ2-7; TRBD2 aligns across 12 bases. J lost 5 bases, V lost 5 bases, and 10 bases had no gene match. The CDR3 is made up of 16 amino acids. Per the germline V gene, CDR1 is SEHNR and CDR2 is FQNEAQ (reference sequence). CDR3: CASSRRRTSGVDEQYF. CDR3 sequence (DNA): TGTGCCAGCAGCCGACGAAGGACTAGCGGGGTTGACGAGCAGTACTTC.

This sequence joins TRBV29-1 and TRBJ2-7, with a weak D call TRBD2 (5 bases). The V end was cut by 4 bases, the J end by 0 bases, with 13 bases between. Germline V gene sequence: CDR1 SQVTM, CDR2 ANQGSEA. The CDR3 covers 14 residues. In nucleotides, the CDR3 is TGCAGCGTTGCCAGGACGGGAAGCTCCTACGAGCAGTACTTC. Its translation is CSVARTGSSYEQYF.

This clone was detected once. This chain uses TRBV6-2 or TRBV6-3 with TRBJ2-2, with D maybe TRBD2 (5 bases). V gave up 2 bases and J gave up 4 bases, with 11 bases separating them. The length of the CDR3 is 15 residues. Germline loops: CDR1 MNHEY, CDR2 SVGEGT. This CDR3 is CASSYEPRGTGELFF. The DNA for the CDR3 is TGTGCCAGCAGTTACGAACCCCGGGGCACCGGGGAGCTGTTTTTT.

The gene calls are TRBV7-2 and TRBJ2-7; D perhaps matches TRBD2 (5 bases). Trimming removed 3 bases from V and 0 bases from J, with 15 bases in between. CDR1 is SGHTA and CDR2 is FQGNSA in the germline V gene. This CDR3 has 16 residues. The chain's CDR3 is CASSLGVGANSYEQYF. CDR3 nucleotide sequence: TGTGCCAGCAGCTTGGGAGTCGGTGCAAACTCCTACGAGCAGTACTTC.

The genes are TRBV19 and TRBJ2-1, with 7 bases matching TRBD2. Germline trimming cut 5 bases from V and 8 bases from J; bases unmatched to any gene: 15. Germline CDR1 reads LNHDA; CDR2 reads SQIVND (reference sequence). The CDR3 has 16 residues. The CDR3 region has the DNA TGTGCCAGTAGTCCCTACGGGCGCGGGGGAAAGGATGAGCAGTTCTTC. This translates into CASSPYGRGGKDEQFF.

This clone was seen only once. CDR3 DNA sequence: TGTGCCAGCAACTCTCGGACAGGGTACTTTCATGAGCAGTTCTTC. As protein: CASNSRTGYFHEQFF. The rearrangement joins TRBV6-5 to TRBJ2-1; the match to TRBD1 covers 8 bases. V was pared by 7 bases and J by 8 bases, with 13 bases of the junction left unmatched. The germline gives CDR1 MNHEY, CDR2 SVGAGI. This CDR3 contains 15 residues.